The T cell receptor beta chain described here comes from a study of blood T cell repertoires in COVID-19. In Seattle, patients joined the study during active infection and were tracked longitudinally. CDR3 length equals 18 residues. Sequencing was performed with immunoSEQ multiplex PCR; in TCRdb, only in-frame clones are kept and a portion is missing. The top ten hold approximately 0.92% of the sample, which has 450,000 or so clones, roughly 89% seen once. J is TRBJ2-7 and V is TRBV21-1; the table's TRBD2 call for D was not verified on the DNA. TRBV21-1 is a documented pseudogene. The specimen sequenced was peripheral blood. The receptor's source is a man aged 18 to 35 with COVID-19, enrolled during active disease. The chain's CDR3 is CASSNKYRLGSEDYEQYF. The CDR3 nucleotides are TGTGCCAGCAGCAATAAGTACAGATTAGGGTCGGAGGATTACGAGCAGTACTTC.